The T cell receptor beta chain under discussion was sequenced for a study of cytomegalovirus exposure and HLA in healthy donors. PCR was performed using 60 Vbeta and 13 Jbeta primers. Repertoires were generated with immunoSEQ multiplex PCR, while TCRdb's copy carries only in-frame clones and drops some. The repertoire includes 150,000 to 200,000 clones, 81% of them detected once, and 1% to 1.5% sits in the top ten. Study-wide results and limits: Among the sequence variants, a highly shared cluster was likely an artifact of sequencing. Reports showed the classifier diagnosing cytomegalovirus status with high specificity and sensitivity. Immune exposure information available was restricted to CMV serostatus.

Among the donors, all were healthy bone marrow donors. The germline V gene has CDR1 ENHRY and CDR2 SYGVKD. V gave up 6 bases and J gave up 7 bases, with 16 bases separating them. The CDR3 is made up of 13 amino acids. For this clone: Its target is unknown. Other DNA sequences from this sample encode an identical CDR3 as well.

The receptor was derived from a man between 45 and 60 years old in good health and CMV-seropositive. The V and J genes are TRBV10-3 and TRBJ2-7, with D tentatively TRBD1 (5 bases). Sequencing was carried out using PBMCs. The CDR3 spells CAIRQGLDWEQYF. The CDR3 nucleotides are TGTGCCATCAGGCAGGGTTTAGATTGGGAGCAGTACTTC.